The T cell receptor (beta chain) described here comes from a study of T cell repertoires in cytomegalovirus infection. Study summary: Recently identified HLA-C-restricted CMV epitopes were used, and well-studied HLA-B-restricted CMV epitopes were used as well.

Findings and caveats of the study: The ex vivo response was dominated by HLA-C-restricted CMV-specific TCR beta clonotypes. Carriage of CMV together with the relevant HLA was identifiable through cumulative public TCR beta family frequency.

Using its own MiXCR run on the reads, TCRdb lists one record per CDR3 protein. The sample yields around 540,000 distinct CDR3 sequences, around 30% seen once. Germline assignment: CDR1 SGHRS and CDR2 YFSETQ. The CDR3 has 15 residues. V trimming: 4 bases; J trimming: 4 bases; junction bases outside the gene matches: 6. As for this clonotype: Its antigen is unidentified.

The specimen was cultured PBMCs, collected from culture after CMV antigen stimulation. The sequence came from a human donor in good health (CMV status not recorded). Some clones in this sample may be carry-over from other donors' samples. The chain has TRBV5-1 and TRBJ2-1; TRBD1 matches 9 bases. The CDR3 DNA reads as TGCGCCAGCAGCATAGGACAGGGGCAGTACAATGAGCAGTTCTTC. Translation gives CASSIGQGQYNEQFF.